Presented here are 29 T cell receptor beta chains from one specimen sequenced in a study of blood T cell repertoires in COVID-19. Using immunoSEQ multiplex PCR, the repertoire was profiled, and TCRdb retains in-frame clones only, with some absent. The table lists under 300,000 clones, about nine tenths of them singletons. Sequencing input: peripheral blood. Receptors originate from a woman in her 30s with active or convalescent COVID-19.

The DNA of the CDR3 is TGTGCCAGCCGGAAGGGGGGGGCAGTGACAGATACGCAGTATTTT. Its protein is CASRKGGAVTDTQYF. The genes are TRBV7-2 and TRBJ2-3, with D possibly TRBD2 on 7 matching bases. Germline CDR1 reads SGHTA; CDR2 reads FQGNSA. Trimming removed 8 bases at V and 3 bases at J, with 18 bases between. The CDR3 runs 15 residues.

The chain carries TRBV3-1 (or the pseudogene TRBV3-2) and TRBJ1-5; 7 positions match TRBD1. V lost 3 bases, J lost 3 bases, and 2 bases stayed unmatched. Germline CDR1 is LGHDT and CDR2 is YNNKEL (reference sequence). CDR3 length: 14 amino acids. The CDR3 loop reads CASSQDRSNQPQHF. As DNA, the CDR3 is TGTGCCAGCAGCCAGGACAGGTCCAATCAGCCCCAGCATTTT.

The chain is built from TRBV19 and TRBJ1-2; possible D gene TRBD1, 6 bases. Looked up from germline, CDR1 is LNHDA and CDR2 is SQIVND (reference sequence). Trimming cost V 5 bases and J 4 bases, with 14 bases left between them. The CDR3 spans 14 residues. The CDR3 bases are TGTGCCAGTAGTCTCACAGGGAGCAGCTATGGCTACACCTTC. Protein product: CASSLTGSSYGYTF.

The gene calls are TRBV28 and TRBJ2-1, with 9 positions matching TRBD1. The CDR3 runs 15 residues. Germline loops: CDR1 MDHEN, CDR2 SYDVKM. The ends lost 3 bases at V and 9 bases at J; junction bases unmatched: 9. This chain's CDR3 is CASSFLGQGLREQFF. DNA of the CDR3: TGTGCCAGCAGTTTCTTGGGACAGGGCCTCCGTGAGCAGTTCTTC.

This clone was recorded only once. The chain joins TRBV9 to TRBJ2-1; D gene unclear. This CDR3 is 16 amino acids long. Trimming removed 4 bases from V and 0 bases from J, with 14 bases in between. Germline lookup yields CDR1 SGDLS and CDR2 YYNGEE. This CDR3 reads CASSPLAVSSYNEQFF. CDR3 in DNA: TGTGCCAGCAGCCCCTTAGCCGTGAGCTCCTACAATGAGCAGTTCTTC.

The V gene is TRBV28, the J gene TRBJ1-2; 7 nucleotides align to TRBD1. The CDR3 length is 13 residues. V was clipped by 5 bases and J by 8 bases; unmatched bases: 8. The germline CDR1 and CDR2 sequences are MDHEN and SYDVKM. The CDR3 loop is CASSTDRVGGYTF. CDR3 DNA sequence: TGTGCCAGCAGTACCGACAGGGTGGGGGGCTACACCTTC.

The J gene is TRBJ1-2, the V gene TRBV5-6, with 9 bases aligning to TRBD1. The CDR3 has 16 amino acids. CDR1 SGHDT and CDR2 YYEEEE come from the germline V gene. The trim removed 0 bases at V and 2 bases at J, leaving 5 bases unmatched. DNA of the CDR3: TGTGCCAGCAGCTTGGGGGACAGGGAGGGAAACTATGGCTACACCTTC. It translates to CASSLGDREGNYGYTF.

The chain links TRBV3-1 (or the pseudogene TRBV3-2) to TRBJ2-2; 8 nucleotides agree with TRBD1. The V gene's germline CDR1 is LGHDT and CDR2 YNNKEL (reference sequence). The junction had 9 bases not matched to a gene; V was cut back by 4 bases and J by 5 bases. The CDR3 extends over 16 amino acids. CDR3 protein: CASSLTGQGSTGELFF. The CDR3 coding sequence is TGTGCCAGCAGCCTCACAGGACAGGGAAGTACCGGGGAGCTGTTTTTT.

This chain links TRBV10-1 with TRBJ1-6, with D tentatively TRBD1 (6 bases). Trimming cost V 6 bases and J 6 bases, with 18 bases left between them. CDR3 length: 16 residues. Germline assignment: CDR1 WNHNN and CDR2 SYGVQD (reference sequence). CDR3 amino acids: CASRVVNRVSNSPLHF. CDR3 nucleotides: TGCGCCAGCAGGGTCGTAAACAGGGTTTCTAATTCACCCCTCCACTTT.

J is TRBJ1-1 and V is TRBV5-1; TRBD1 aligns across 8 bases. The CDR3 consists of 15 residues. V was pared by 6 bases and J by 0 bases, with 7 bases of the junction left unmatched. The germline CDR1 and CDR2 sequences are SGHRS and YFSETQ. The CDR3 here is CASNPTGALNTEAFF. The CDR3 nucleotides read TGCGCCAGCAACCCGACAGGGGCCCTGAACACTGAAGCTTTCTTT.

The CDR3 sequence: CAWSAGLTDTQYF. The CDR3 nucleotides are TGTGCCTGGAGTGCTGGACTCACAGATACGCAGTATTTT. This rearrangement joins TRBV30 to TRBJ2-3; D may be TRBD2 (5 bases). CDR3 length equals 13 residues. Deletions cut 1 base from V and 2 bases from J, with 7 bases between. Germline CDR1 GTSNPN, CDR2 SVGIG (reference sequence). The full variable domain, rest sourced from reference TRBV30 and TRBJ2-3, is SQTIHQWPATLVQPVGSPLSLECTVEGTSNPNLYWYRQAAGRGLQLLFYSVGIGQISSEVPQNLSASRPQDRQFILSSKKLLLSDSGFYLCAWSAGLTDTQYFGPGTRLTVL.

This clone was seen a handful of times. The chain recombines TRBV6-2 or TRBV6-3 with TRBJ1-1, with TRBD1 matching 7 bases. V dropped 5 bases and J dropped 0; count of bases not matched to a gene: 3. The germline V gene has CDR1 MNHEY and CDR2 SVGEGT. This CDR3 comprises 14 residues. CDR3 in amino acids: CASSTGTVNTEAFF. The CDR3 DNA is TGTGCCAGCAGTACCGGGACAGTGAACACTGAAGCTTTCTTT.

The chain joins TRBV7-8 to TRBJ1-6; tentative D call: TRBD1 (6 bases). Per germline, CDR1 SGHVS and CDR2 FQNEAQ. V lost 3 bases and J 4 bases, leaving 10 bases between the germline ends. There are 15 residues in the CDR3. CDR3 residues: CASSFRTEYNSPLHF. In DNA form, the CDR3 reads TGTGCCAGCAGCTTCCGGACAGAATATAATTCACCCCTCCACTTT.

The chain carries TRBV5-6 and TRBJ2-5, with 8 bases identical to TRBD1. The germline V gene encodes CDR1 SGHDT and CDR2 YYEEEE. Losses at the gene ends were 6 bases for V and 3 bases for J; bases not matched to a gene: 10. This CDR3 has 15 amino acids. CDR3 DNA sequence: TGTGCCAGCAATCGCGGGCAGGGGGCAAAAGAGACCCAGTACTTC. As protein: CASNRGQGAKETQYF.

The CDR3 loop is CASSLEGTGANYGYTF. CDR3 sequence (DNA): TGCGCCAGCAGCTTGGAGGGAACAGGCGCTAACTATGGCTACACCTTC. The chain employs TRBV5-1 and TRBJ1-2, with D perhaps TRBD1 (5 bases). Deletions cut 0 bases from V and 0 bases from J, with 12 bases between. This CDR3 has 16 amino acids. Germline V CDR1 and CDR2: SGHRS, YFSETQ.

The V call is TRBV19, the J call TRBJ2-4, with D possibly TRBD2 on 5 matching bases. Germline CDR1 LNHDA, CDR2 SQIVND (reference sequence). Trimming removed 8 bases from V and 3 bases from J, with 17 bases in between. CDR3 length: 15 amino acids. The CDR3 coding sequence is TGTGCCAGTCGAGTTCGGGGTACGGGCAAAAACATTCAGTACTTC. This sequence encodes CASRVRGTGKNIQYF.

The CDR3 here is CSVDDRGYTF. The CDR3 DNA reads as TGCAGCGTCGACGACAGGGGCTACACCTTC. The chain is built from TRBV29-1 and TRBJ1-2, with a tentative D call TRBD1 (6 bases). Trimming stripped 6 bases from V and 8 bases from J, with 10 bases between. This CDR3 comprises 10 residues. Germline CDR1 is SQVTM and CDR2 is ANQGSEA.

This chain connects TRBV7-2 to TRBJ1-4; D unresolved. Germline V lookup: CDR1 SGHTA, CDR2 FQGNSA. The CDR3 consists of 15 residues. Deletions cut 4 bases from V and 1 base from J, with 10 bases between. The CDR3 here is CASSSRLRTNEKLFF. CDR3 bases: TGTGCCAGCAGCTCCCGACTGCGAACTAATGAAAAACTGTTTTTT.

A single count supports this clone. The chain is built from TRBV10-3 and TRBJ1-2; 10 positions agree with TRBD1. CDR1 is ENHRY and CDR2 is SYGVKD in the germline V gene. The trim removed 2 bases at V and 2 bases at J, leaving 5 bases unmatched. The CDR3 sequence is 16 residues long. The CDR3 protein is CAISELGGQGNYGYTF. The CDR3 DNA reads TGTGCCATCAGTGAGCTCGGGGGACAGGGGAACTATGGCTACACCTTC.

The chain joins TRBV9 to TRBJ2-3; TRBD2 aligns across 8 bases. Germline trimming cut 4 bases from V and 6 bases from J; bases unmatched to any gene: 7. The CDR3 contains 14 residues. The germline V gene encodes CDR1 SGDLS and CDR2 YYNGEE. The CDR3 coding sequence is TGTGCCAGCAGCCTCCTAGGCGGGGGGGATACGCAGTATTTT. The encoded protein is CASSLLGGGDTQYF. Full variable domain (remainder filled in from reference TRBV9 and TRBJ2-3): DSGVTQTPKHLITATGQRVTLRCSPRSGDLSVYWYQQSLDQGLQFLIQYYNGEERAKGNILERFSAQQFPDLHSELNLSSLELGDSALYFCASSLLGGGDTQYFGPGTRLTVL.

The gene calls are TRBV27 and TRBJ1-1; the match to TRBD1 covers 12 bases. The ends lost 5 bases at V and 5 bases at J; junction bases unmatched: 6. There are 15 residues in the CDR3. Germline assignment: CDR1 MNHEY and CDR2 SMNVEV (reference sequence). CDR3 protein: CASSRGQGAWTEAFF. The CDR3 DNA reads as TGTGCCAGCAGTAGGGGACAGGGGGCTTGGACTGAAGCTTTCTTT.

This sequence joins TRBV7-9 and TRBJ1-1; 9 bases match TRBD1. J lost 4 bases, V lost 0 bases, and 3 bases had no gene match. The CDR3 covers 15 residues. Germline CDR1 is SEHNR and CDR2 is FQNEAQ (reference sequence). The chain's CDR3 is CASSLADRGGTEAFF. As DNA, the CDR3 is TGTGCCAGCAGCTTAGCGGACAGGGGTGGCACTGAAGCTTTCTTT.

The J gene is TRBJ1-6, the V gene TRBV9, with 10 bases lining up with TRBD1. The germline V gene encodes CDR1 SGDLS and CDR2 YYNGEE. The CDR3 totals 18 residues. V dropped 3 bases and J dropped 5; count of bases not matched to a gene: 11. The CDR3 DNA reads as TGTGCCAGCAGCGACCGGGACAGGGGATCCCGAGATAATTCACCCCTCCACTTT. It specifies CASSDRDRGSRDNSPLHF.

The V gene is TRBV5-4, the J gene TRBJ1-2, with D unresolved. The CDR3 length is 14 residues. Germline V gene sequence: CDR1 SGHNT, CDR2 YYREEE (reference sequence). V was trimmed by 1 base and J by 4 bases, leaving 11 bases between them. The CDR3 coding sequence is TGTGCCAGCAGCTTGCCGACTGAGACCTATGGCTACACCTTC. Protein product: CASSLPTETYGYTF.

This chain joins TRBV7-8 and TRBJ2-5; D possibly corresponds to TRBD2 (5 bases). V was cut by 5 bases and J by 5 bases, with 9 bases left in between. Germline CDR1 reads SGHVS; CDR2 reads FQNEAQ. The CDR3 covers 12 residues. CDR3 region: CASSLRGETQYF. The DNA of the CDR3 is TGTGCCAGCAGCCTTAGAGGGGAGACCCAGTACTTC. Variable domain in full (rest from reference TRBV7-8 and TRBJ2-5): GAGVSQSPRYKVAKRGQDVALRCDPISGHVSLFWYQQALGQGPEFLTYFQNEAQLDKSGLPSDRFFAERPEGSVSTLKIQRTQQEDSAVYLCASSLRGETQYFGPGTRLLVL.

The chain uses TRBV4-3 and TRBJ2-1, with TRBD2 matching over 13 bases. Germline V gene sequence: CDR1 LGHNA, CDR2 YSLEER. The V gene end was trimmed by 0 bases and the J gene end by 0 bases; junction bases not matched to a gene: 5. The CDR3 runs 19 residues. In DNA form, the CDR3 reads TGCGCCAGCAGCCAAGAAGGACTAGCGGGGGTCCGCTCCTACAATGAGCAGTTCTTC. This encodes CASSQEGLAGVRSYNEQFF.

The J gene is TRBJ2-7, the V gene TRBV6-5; the match to TRBD2 covers 8 bases. In germline, CDR1 is MNHEY, CDR2 SVGAGI. The CDR3 is made up of 15 amino acids. The V gene end was trimmed by 0 bases and the J gene end by 4 bases; junction bases not matched to a gene: 5. The CDR3 DNA reads as TGTGCCAGCAGTTACTCGAGCGGGGGAGCATACGAGCAGTACTTC. It codes for CASSYSSGGAYEQYF.

This chain links TRBV10-3 with TRBJ2-1, with D tentatively TRBD2 (5 bases). This CDR3 contains 14 residues. V dropped 4 bases and J dropped 0 bases, with 7 bases sitting between them. Germline V gene sequence: CDR1 ENHRY, CDR2 SYGVKD. As DNA, the CDR3 is TGTGCCATCAGTGCTAGCAACTCCTACAATGAGCAGTTCTTC. Protein product: CAISASNSYNEQFF.

The V and J genes are TRBV19 and TRBJ1-2, with TRBD1 matching over 7 bases. The length of the CDR3 is 16 residues. V shed 1 base and J 7 bases; nucleotides not matched to a gene: 12. Germline V lookup: CDR1 LNHDA, CDR2 SQIVND (reference sequence). CDR3 amino acids: CASSIGQGFGSGGYTF. In DNA, the CDR3 is TGTGCCAGTAGTATAGGACAGGGATTCGGCAGCGGTGGCTACACCTTC.